This TCR beta chain was captured by sequencing in a study of blood T cell repertoires in COVID-19. The protocol was immunoSEQ multiplex PCR, while the TCRdb copy is restricted to in-frame clones and leaves out a portion. This sample has about 110,000 clones; about two thirds occur once, and the top ten carry 1.5% to 2%. This CDR3 spans 18 amino acids. The germline CDR1 and CDR2 sequences are SNHLY and FYNNEI. The ends lost 6 bases at V and 2 bases at J; junction bases unmatched: 19. V is TRBV2 and J is TRBJ2-7, with 7 bases fitting TRBD1. Sequenced material: peripheral blood. The clonotype was recovered from a woman aged 40 to 55 with acute or convalescent COVID-19. CDR3 protein: CASSPSQRRQGHTYEQYF. The CDR3 DNA reads as TGTGCCAGCAGCCCCAGTCAAAGGCGACAGGGACACACCTACGAGCAGTACTTC.